The sample holds a few counts of the clone carrying this T cell receptor beta chain. This entry belongs to a study of T cell changes during pregnancy in multiple sclerosis. Assay: immunoSEQ multiplex PCR; the TCRdb copy retains only in-frame clones and omits some. This repertoire shows approximately 44,000 clones, 85% to 95% found once; its top ten account for over 0.45%. This TCR came from a female donor with multiple sclerosis, enrolled in a pregnancy study. The sequencing here drew on CD4+ T cells from peripheral blood mononuclear cells, taken in the third trimester of pregnancy.

The CDR3 sequence is CASRLGLAGVYEQYF. The CDR3 DNA sequence: TGTGCAAGTCGCTTAGGACTAGCGGGCGTCTACGAGCAGTACTTC. The V call is TRBV12-2, the J call TRBJ2-7; TRBD2 was called by the table and not checked on the DNA. TRBV12-2 is a recognized pseudogene. The CDR3 is 15 amino acids.